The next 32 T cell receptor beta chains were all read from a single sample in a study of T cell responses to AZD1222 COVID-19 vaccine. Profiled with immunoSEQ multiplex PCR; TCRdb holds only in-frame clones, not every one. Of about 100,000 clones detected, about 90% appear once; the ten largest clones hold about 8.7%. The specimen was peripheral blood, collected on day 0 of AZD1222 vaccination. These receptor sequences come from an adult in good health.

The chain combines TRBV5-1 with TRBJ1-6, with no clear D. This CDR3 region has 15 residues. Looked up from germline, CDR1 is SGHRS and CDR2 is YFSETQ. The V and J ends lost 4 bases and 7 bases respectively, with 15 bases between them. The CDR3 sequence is CASSPAVSANSPLHF. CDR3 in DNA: TGCGCCAGCAGCCCGGCTGTTAGTGCAAATTCACCCCTCCACTTT.

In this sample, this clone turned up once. CDR3 sequence reads: CASSFSQELSGYTF. The CDR3 DNA follows: TGCGCCAGCAGCTTTAGTCAGGAATTGAGTGGCTACACCTTC. The chain employs TRBV5-1 and TRBJ1-2; the D is unclear. V shed 2 bases and J shed 7 bases, with 15 bases lying between them. CDR3 length: 14 residues. Germline V gene sequence: CDR1 SGHRS, CDR2 YFSETQ.

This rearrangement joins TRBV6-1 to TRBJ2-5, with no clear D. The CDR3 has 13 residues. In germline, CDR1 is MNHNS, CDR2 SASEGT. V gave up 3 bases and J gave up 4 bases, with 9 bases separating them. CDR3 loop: CASSDKVGETQYF. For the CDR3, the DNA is TGTGCCAGCAGTGATAAGGTTGGAGAGACCCAGTACTTC.

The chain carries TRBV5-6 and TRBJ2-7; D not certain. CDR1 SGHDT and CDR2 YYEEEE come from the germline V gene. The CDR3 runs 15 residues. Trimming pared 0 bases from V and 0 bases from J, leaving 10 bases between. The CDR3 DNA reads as TGTGCCAGCAGCTTGGGGTTGGGGATCTCCTACGAGCAGTACTTC. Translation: CASSLGLGISYEQYF.

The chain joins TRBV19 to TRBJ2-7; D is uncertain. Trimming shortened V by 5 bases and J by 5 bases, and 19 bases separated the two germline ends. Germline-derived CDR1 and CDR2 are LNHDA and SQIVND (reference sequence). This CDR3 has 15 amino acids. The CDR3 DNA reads TGTGCCAGTAGTCCCCGGACCGGCAATCACGACGAGCAGTACTTC. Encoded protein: CASSPRTGNHDEQYF.

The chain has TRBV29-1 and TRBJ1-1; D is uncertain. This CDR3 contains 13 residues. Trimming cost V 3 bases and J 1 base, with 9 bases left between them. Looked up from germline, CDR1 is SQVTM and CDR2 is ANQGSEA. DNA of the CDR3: TGCAGCGTTGATCTGGGTCGGAACACTGAAGCTTTCTTT. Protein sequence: CSVDLGRNTEAFF. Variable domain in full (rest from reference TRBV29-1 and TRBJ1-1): SAVISQKPSRDICQRGTSLTIQCQVDSQVTMMFWYRQQPGQSLTLIATANQGSEATYESGFVIDKFPISRPNLTFSTLTVSNMSPEDSSIYLCSVDLGRNTEAFFGQGTRLTVV.

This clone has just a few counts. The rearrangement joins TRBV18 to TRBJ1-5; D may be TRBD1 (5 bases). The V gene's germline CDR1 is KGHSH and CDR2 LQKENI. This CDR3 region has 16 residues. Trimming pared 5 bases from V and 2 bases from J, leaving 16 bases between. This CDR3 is CASSSGTPRGNQPQHF. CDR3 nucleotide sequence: TGTGCCAGCTCATCCGGGACCCCAAGGGGCAATCAGCCCCAGCATTTT.

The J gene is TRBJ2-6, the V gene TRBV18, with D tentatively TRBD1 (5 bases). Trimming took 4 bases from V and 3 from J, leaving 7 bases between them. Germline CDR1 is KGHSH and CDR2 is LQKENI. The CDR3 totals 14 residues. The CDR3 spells CASSLQGGANVLTF. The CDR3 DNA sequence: TGTGCCAGCTCACTGCAGGGTGGGGCCAACGTCCTGACTTTC.

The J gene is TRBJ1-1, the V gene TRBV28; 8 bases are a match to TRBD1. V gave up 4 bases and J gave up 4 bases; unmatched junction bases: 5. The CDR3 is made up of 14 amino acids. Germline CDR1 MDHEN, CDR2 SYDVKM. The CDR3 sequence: CASSSTGVGTEAFF. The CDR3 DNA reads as TGTGCCAGCAGTTCGACAGGGGTGGGCACTGAAGCTTTCTTT. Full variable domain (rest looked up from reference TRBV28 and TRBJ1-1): DVKVTQSSRYLVKRTGEKVFLECVQDMDHENMFWYRQDPGLGLRLIYFSYDVKMKEKGDIPEGYSVSREKKERFSLILESASTNQTSMYLCASSSTGVGTEAFFGQGTRLTVV.

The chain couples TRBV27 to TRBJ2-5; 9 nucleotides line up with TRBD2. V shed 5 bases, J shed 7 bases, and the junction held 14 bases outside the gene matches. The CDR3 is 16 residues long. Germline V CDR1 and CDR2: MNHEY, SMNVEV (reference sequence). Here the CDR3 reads CASSASGGWARGTQYF. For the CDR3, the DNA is TGTGCCAGCAGTGCCAGCGGGGGGTGGGCAAGAGGGACCCAGTACTTC.

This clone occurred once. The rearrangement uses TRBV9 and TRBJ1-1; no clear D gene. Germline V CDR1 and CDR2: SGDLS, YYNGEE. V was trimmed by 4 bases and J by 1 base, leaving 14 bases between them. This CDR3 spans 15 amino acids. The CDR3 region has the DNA TGTGCCAGCAGCCCCCCTAGGCAGTGGAACACTGAAGCTTTCTTT. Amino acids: CASSPPRQWNTEAFF.

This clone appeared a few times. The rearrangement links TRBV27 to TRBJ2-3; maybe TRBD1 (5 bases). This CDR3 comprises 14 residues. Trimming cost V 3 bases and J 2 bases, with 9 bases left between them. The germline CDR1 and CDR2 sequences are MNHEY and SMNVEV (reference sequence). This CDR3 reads CASSFRVPTDTQYF. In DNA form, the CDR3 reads TGTGCCAGCAGTTTCAGGGTTCCCACAGATACGCAGTATTTT.

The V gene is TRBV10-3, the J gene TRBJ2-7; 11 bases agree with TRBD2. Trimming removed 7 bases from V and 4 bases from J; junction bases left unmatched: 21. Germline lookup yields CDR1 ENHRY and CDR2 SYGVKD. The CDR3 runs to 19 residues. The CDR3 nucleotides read TGTGCCATCACCCCCTCAACTAGCGGGAGCGTGTTAGACCCGTACGAGCAGTACTTC. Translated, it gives CAITPSTSGSVLDPYEQYF.

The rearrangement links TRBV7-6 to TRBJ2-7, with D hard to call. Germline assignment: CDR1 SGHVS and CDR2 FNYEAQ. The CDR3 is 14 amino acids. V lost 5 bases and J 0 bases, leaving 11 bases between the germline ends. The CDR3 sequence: CASSVGLTSYEQYF. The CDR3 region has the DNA TGTGCCAGCAGCGTCGGGTTGACCTCCTACGAGCAGTACTTC.

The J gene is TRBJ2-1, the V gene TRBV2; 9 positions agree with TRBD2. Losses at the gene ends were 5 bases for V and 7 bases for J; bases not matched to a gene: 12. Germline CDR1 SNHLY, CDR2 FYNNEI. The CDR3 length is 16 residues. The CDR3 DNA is TGTGCCAGCAGTCCCCTCGCGGGGGGGCGGGGAAATGAGCAGTTCTTC. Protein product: CASSPLAGGRGNEQFF. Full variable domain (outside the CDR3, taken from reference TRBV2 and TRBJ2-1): EPEVTQTPSHQVTQMGQEVILRCVPISNHLYFYWYRQILGQKVEFLVSFYNNEISEKSEIFDDQFSVERPDGSNFTLKIRSTKLEDSAMYFCASSPLAGGRGNEQFFGPGTRLTVL.

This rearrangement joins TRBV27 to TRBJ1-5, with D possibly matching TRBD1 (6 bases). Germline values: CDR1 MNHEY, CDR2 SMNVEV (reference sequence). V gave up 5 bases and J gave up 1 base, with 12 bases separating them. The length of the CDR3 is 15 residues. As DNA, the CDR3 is TGTGCCAGCAGTCCGTGGGGGGGCAGCAATCAGCCCCAGCATTTT. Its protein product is CASSPWGGSNQPQHF.

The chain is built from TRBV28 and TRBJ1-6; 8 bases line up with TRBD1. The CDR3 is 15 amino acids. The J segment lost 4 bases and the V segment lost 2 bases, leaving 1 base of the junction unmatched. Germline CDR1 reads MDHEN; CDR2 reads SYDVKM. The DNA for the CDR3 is TGTGCCAGCAGTTTACAGGGGGCGTATAATTCACCCCTCCACTTT. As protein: CASSLQGAYNSPLHF.

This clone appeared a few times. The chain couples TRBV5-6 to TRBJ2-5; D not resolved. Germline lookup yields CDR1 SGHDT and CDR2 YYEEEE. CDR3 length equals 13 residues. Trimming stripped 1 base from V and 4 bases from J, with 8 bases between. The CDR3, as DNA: TGTGCCAGCAGCTTGATTTCGCGAGAGACCCAGTACTTC. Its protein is CASSLISRETQYF.

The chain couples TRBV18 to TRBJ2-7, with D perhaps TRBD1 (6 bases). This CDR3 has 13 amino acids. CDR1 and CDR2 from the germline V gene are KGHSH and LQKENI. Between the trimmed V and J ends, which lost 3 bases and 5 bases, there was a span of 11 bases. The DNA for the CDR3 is TGTGCCAGCTCACCCGGGACACTCCACGAGCAGTACTTC. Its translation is CASSPGTLHEQYF.

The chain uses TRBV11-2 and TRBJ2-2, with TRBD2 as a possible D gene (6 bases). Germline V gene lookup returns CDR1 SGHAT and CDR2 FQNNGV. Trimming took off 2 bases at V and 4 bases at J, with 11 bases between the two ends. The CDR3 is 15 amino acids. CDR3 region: CASSLSGGFTGELFF. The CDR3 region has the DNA TGTGCCAGCAGCTTAAGTGGGGGGTTCACCGGGGAGCTGTTTTTT.

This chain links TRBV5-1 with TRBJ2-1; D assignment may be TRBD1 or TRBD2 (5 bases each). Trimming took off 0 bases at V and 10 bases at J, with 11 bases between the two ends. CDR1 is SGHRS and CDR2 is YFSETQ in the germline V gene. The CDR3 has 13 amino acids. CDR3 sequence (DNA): TGCGCCAGCAGCTTGGGAGGTTGGGGGGAGCAGTTCTTC. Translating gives CASSLGGWGEQFF. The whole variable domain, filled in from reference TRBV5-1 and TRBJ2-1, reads KAGVTQTPRYLIKTRGQQVTLSCSPISGHRSVSWYQQTPGQGLQFLFEYFSETQRNKGNFPGRFSGRQFSNSRSEMNVSTLELGDSALYLCASSLGGWGEQFFGPGTRLTVL.

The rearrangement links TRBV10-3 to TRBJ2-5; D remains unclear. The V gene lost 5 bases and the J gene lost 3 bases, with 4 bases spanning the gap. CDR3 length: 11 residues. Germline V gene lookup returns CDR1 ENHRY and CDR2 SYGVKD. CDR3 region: CAISQKETQYF. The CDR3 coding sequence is TGTGCCATCAGTCAAAAAGAGACCCAGTACTTC.

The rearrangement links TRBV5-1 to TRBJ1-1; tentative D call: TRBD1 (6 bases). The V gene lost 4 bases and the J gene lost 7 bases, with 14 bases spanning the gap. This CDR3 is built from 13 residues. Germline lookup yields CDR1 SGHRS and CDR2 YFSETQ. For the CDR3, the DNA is TGCGCCAGCAGCGGACAGAAGCTCCATGAAGCTTTCTTT. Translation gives CASSGQKLHEAFF.

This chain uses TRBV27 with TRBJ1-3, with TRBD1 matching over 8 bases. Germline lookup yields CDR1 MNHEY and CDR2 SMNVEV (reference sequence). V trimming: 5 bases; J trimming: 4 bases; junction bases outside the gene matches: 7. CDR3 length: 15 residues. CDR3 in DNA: TGTGCCAGCAGTCCGTACCAGGGGGCAGGAAACACCATATATTTT. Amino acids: CASSPYQGAGNTIYF.

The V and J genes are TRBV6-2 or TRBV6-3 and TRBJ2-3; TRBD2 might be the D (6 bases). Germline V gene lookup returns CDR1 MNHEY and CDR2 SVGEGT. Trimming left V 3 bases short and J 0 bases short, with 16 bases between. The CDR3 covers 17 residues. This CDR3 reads CASSYLFGGASTDTQYF. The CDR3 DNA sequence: TGTGCCAGCAGTTATCTCTTTGGCGGGGCCAGCACAGATACGCAGTATTTT.

The CDR3 DNA reads TGTGCCAGCAGTGAACAACAGGGATCAGAGACCCAGTACTTC. It specifies CASSEQQGSETQYF. The rearrangement links TRBV2 to TRBJ2-5; maybe TRBD1 (6 bases). The CDR3 has 14 amino acids. V lost 2 bases to trimming and J lost 4 bases, with 11 bases between them. Germline V gene lookup returns CDR1 SNHLY and CDR2 FYNNEI.

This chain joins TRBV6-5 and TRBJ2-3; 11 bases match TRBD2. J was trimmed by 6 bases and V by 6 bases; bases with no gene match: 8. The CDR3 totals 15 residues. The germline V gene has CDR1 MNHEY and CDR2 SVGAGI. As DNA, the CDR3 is TGTGCCAGCAGAATCCTAGCGGGGGGCCGGGATACGCAGTATTTT. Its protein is CASRILAGGRDTQYF.

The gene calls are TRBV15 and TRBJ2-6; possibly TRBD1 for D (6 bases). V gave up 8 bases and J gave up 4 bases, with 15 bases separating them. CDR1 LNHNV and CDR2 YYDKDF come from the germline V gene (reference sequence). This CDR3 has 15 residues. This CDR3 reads CATQNRARGANVLTF. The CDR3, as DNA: TGTGCCACCCAGAACAGGGCGAGAGGGGCCAACGTCCTGACTTTC.

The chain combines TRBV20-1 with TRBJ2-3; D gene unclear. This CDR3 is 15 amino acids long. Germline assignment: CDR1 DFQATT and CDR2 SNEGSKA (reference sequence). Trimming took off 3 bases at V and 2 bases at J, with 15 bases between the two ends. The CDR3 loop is CSASIRRSFTDTQYF. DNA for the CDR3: TGCAGTGCTAGTATTAGACGGTCTTTCACAGATACGCAGTATTTT.

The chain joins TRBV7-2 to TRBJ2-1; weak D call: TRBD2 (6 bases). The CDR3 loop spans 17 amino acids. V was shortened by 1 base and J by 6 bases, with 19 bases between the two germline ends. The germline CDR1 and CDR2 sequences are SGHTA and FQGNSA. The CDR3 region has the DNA TGTGCCAGCAGCTTAGTCGGGCCGGGAGCTGGCAGCAATGAGCAGTTCTTC. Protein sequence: CASSLVGPGAGSNEQFF. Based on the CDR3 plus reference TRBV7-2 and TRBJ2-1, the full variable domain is GAGVSQSPSNKVTEKGKDVELRCDPISGHTALYWYRQSLGQGLEFLIYFQGNSAPDKSGLPSDRFSAERTGGSVSTLTIQRTQQEDSAVYLCASSLVGPGAGSNEQFFGPGTRLTVL.

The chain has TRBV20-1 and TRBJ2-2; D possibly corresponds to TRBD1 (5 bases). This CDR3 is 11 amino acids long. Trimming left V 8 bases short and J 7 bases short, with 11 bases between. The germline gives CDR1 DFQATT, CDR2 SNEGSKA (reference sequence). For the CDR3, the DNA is TGCAGTACCCAGGGTTACGGGGAGCTGTTTTTT. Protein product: CSTQGYGELFF.

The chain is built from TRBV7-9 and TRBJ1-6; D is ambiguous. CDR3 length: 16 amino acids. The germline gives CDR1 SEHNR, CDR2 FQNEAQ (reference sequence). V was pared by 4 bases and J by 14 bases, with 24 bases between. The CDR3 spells CASSWPPLDGPQSLHF. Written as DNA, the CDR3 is TGTGCCAGCAGCTGGCCCCCCCTGGACGGACCCCAGTCCCTCCACTTT.